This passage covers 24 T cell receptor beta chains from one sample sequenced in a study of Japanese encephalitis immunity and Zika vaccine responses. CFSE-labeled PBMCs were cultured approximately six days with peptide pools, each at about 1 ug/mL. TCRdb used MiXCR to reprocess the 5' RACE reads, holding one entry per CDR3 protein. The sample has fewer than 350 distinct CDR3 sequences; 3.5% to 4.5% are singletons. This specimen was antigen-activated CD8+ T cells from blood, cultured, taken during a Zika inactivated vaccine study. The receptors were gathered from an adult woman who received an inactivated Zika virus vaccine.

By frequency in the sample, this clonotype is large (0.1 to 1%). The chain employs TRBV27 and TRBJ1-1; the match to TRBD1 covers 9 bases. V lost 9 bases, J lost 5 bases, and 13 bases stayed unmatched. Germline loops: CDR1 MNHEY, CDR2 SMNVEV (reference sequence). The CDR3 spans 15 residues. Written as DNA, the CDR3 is TGTGCCAGTCGTACCATCCGGGACAGGGTGACTGAAGCTTTCTTT. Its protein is CASRTIRDRVTEAFF.

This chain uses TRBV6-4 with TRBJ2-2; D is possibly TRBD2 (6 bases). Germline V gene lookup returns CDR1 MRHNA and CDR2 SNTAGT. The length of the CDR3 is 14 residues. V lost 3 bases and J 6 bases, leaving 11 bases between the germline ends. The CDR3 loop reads CASSETTSAGELFF. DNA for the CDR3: TGTGCCAGCAGTGAAACGACTAGTGCCGGGGAGCTGTTTTTT.

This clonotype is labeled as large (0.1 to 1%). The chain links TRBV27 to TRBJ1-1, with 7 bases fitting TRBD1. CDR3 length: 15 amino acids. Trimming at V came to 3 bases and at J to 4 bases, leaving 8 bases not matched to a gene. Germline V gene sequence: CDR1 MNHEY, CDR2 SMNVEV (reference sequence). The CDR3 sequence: CASSFRGTGLTEAFF. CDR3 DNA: TGTGCCAGCAGTTTCAGGGGGACGGGGCTCACTGAAGCTTTCTTT.

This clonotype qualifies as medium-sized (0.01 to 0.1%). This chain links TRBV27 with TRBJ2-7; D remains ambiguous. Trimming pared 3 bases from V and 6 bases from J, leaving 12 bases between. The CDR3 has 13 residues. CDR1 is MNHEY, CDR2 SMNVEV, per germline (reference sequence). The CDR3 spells CASSFHDRSEQYF. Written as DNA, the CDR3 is TGTGCCAGCAGTTTCCATGACCGAAGCGAGCAGTACTTC.

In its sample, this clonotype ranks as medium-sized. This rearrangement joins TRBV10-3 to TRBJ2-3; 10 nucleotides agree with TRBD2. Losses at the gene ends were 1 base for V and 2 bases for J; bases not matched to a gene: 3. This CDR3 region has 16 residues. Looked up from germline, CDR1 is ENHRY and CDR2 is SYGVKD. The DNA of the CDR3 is TGTGCCATCAGTGAGTTACTAGCGGGGCCCACAGATACGCAGTATTTT. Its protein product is CAISELLAGPTDTQYF.

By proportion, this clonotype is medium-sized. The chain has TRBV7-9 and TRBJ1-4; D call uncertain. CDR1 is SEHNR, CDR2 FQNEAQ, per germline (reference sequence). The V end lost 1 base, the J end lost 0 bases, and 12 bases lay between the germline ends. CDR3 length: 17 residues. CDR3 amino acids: CASSLVAGTATNEKLFF. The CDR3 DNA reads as TGTGCCAGCAGCTTAGTGGCGGGTACCGCAACTAATGAAAAACTGTTTTTT.

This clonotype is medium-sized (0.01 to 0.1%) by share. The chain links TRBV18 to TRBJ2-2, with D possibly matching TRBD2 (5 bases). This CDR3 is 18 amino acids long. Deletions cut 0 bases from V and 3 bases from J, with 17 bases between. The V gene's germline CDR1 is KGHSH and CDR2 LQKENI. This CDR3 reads CASSPPRLVRAHTGELFF. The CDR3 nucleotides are TGTGCCAGCTCACCACCGAGGCTCGTGAGGGCTCACACCGGGGAGCTGTTTTTT.

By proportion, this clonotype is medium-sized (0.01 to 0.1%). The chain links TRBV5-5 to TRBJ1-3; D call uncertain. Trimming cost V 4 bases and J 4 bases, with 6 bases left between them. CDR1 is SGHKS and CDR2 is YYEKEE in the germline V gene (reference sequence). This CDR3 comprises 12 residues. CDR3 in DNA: TGTGCCAGCAGCGTAGGAGGAAACACCATATATTTT. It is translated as CASSVGGNTIYF.

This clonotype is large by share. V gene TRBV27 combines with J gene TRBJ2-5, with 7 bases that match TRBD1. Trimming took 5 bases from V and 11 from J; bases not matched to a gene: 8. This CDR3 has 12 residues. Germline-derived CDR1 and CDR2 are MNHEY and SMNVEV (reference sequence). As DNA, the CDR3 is TGTGCCAGCAGTCTACAGGGGTCGGAACAGTACTTC. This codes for CASSLQGSEQYF.

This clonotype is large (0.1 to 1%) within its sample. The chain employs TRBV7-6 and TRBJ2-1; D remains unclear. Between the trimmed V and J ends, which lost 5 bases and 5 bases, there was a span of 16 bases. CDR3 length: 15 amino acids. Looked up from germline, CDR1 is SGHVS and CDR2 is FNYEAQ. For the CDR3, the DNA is TGTGCCAGCAGCATTTTAGGGATAGGGCACAATGAGCAGTTCTTC. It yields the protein CASSILGIGHNEQFF.

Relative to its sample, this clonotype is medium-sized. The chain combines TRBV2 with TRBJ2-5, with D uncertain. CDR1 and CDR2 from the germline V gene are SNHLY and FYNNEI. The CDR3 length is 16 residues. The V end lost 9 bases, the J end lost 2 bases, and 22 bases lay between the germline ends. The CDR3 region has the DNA TGTGCCAGTAAGTGGCGTCCGATAGCTCAACAAGAGACCCAGTACTTC. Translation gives CASKWRPIAQQETQYF.

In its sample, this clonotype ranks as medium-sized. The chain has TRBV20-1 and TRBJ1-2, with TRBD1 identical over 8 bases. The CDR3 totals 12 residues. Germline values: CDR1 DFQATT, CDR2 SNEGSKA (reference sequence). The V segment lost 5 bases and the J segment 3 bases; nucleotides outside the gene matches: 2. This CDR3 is CSALQGDYGYTF. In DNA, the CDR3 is TGCAGTGCTTTACAGGGGGACTATGGCTACACCTTC.

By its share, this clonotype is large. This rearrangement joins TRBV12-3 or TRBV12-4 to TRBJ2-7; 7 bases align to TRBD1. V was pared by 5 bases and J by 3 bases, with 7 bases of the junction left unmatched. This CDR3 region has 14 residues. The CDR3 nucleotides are TGTGCCAGCAGTCCTCAGACAGGGTACTACGAGCAGTACTTC. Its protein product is CASSPQTGYYEQYF.

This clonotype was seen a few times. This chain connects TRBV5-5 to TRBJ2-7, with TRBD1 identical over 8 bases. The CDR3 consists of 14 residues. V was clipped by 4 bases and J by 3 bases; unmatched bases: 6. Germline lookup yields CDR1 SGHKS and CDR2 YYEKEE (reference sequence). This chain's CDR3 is CASSVDRVVYEQYF. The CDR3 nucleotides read TGTGCCAGCAGCGTGGACAGGGTTGTCTACGAGCAGTACTTC.

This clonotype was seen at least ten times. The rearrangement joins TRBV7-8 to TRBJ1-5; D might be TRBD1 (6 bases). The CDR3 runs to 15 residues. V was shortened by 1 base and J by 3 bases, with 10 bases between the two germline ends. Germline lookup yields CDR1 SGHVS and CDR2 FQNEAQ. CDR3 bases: TGTGCCAGCAGCTTAGGGGGGGCGGACAATCAGCCCCAGCATTTT. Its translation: CASSLGGADNQPQHF.

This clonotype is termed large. CDR3 sequence reads: CASSKETNQPQHF. DNA of the CDR3: TGTGCCAGCAGCAAAGAGACAAATCAGCCCCAGCATTTT. The chain joins TRBV21-1 to TRBJ1-5. TRBV21-1 is noted as a pseudogene. CDR3 length: 13 residues.

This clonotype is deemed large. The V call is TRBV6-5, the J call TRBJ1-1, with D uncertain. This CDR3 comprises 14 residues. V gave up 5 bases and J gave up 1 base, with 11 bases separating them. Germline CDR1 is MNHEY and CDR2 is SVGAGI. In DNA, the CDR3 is TGTGCCAGCAGTGTTAGGGCAGGGAACACTGAAGCTTTCTTT. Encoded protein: CASSVRAGNTEAFF.

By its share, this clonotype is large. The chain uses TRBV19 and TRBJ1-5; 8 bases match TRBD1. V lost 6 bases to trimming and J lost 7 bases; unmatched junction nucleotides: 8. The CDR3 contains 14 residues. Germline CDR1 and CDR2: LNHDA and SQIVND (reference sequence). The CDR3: CASRGAGGGQPQHF. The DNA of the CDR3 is TGTGCCAGTAGGGGTGCAGGGGGCGGACAGCCCCAGCATTTT.

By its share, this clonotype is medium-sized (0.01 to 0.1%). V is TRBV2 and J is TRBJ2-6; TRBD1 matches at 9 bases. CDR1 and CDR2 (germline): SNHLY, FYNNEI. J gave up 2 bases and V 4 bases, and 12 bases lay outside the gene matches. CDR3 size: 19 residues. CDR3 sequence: CASSAPRTGVKAGANVLTF. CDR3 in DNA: TGTGCCAGCAGTGCGCCAAGGACAGGGGTTAAAGCTGGGGCCAACGTCCTGACTTTC.

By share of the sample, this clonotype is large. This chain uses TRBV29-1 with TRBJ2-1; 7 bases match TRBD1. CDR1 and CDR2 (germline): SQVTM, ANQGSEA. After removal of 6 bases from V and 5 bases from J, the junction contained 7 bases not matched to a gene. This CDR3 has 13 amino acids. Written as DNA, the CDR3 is TGCAGCGTGTACCCGGGACAGCACAATGAGCAGTTCTTC. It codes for CSVYPGQHNEQFF.

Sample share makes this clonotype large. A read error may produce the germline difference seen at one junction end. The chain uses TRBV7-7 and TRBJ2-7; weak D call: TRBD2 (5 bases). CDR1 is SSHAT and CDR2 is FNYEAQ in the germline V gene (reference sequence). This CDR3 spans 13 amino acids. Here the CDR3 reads CASSRYSGYEQYF. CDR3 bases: TGTGCTAGCAGCCGATACAGCGGATACGAGCAGTACTTC. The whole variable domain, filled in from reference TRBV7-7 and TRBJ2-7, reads GAGVSQSPRYKVTKRGQDVTLRCDPISSHATLYWYQQALGQGPEFLTYFNYEAQPDKSGLPSDRFSAERPEGSISTLTIQRTEQRDSAMYRCASSRYSGYEQYFGPGTRLTVT.

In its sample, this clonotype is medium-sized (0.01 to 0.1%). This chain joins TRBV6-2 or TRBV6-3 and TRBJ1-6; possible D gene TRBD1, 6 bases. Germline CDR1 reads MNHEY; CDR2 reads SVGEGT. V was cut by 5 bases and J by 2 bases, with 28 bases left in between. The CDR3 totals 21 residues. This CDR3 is CASSPIGAGSSGGPYNSPLHF. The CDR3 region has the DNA TGTGCCAGCAGTCCTATTGGGGCAGGTTCTAGTGGGGGCCCCTATAATTCACCCCTCCACTTT.

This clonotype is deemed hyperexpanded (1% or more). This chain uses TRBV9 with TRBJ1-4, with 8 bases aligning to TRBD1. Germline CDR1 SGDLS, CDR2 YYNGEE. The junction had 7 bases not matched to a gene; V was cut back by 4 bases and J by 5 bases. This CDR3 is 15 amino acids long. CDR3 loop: CASSLTGGSNEKLFF. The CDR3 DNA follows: TGTGCCAGCAGCCTTACAGGGGGAAGCAATGAAAAACTGTTTTTT.

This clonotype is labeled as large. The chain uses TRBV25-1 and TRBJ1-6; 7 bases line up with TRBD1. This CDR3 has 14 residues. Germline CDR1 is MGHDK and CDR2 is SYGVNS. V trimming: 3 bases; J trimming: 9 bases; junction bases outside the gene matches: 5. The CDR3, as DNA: TGTGCCAGCAGTGACCAGGGGGGATCTTCACCCCTCCACTTT. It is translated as CASSDQGGSSPLHF.